These 13 T cell receptor beta chains share one sample of origin, sequenced in a study of blood T cells in healthy people across ages. The use of a sample-barcoded 5' primer and a J-beta primer mix characterized a second PCR of 7 to 11 cycles. TCRdb processed the 5' RACE reads anew with MiXCR; each CDR3 protein has one entry. The sample holds 1.5 million to 2 million distinct CDR3 sequences, about 32% seen once. Sequencing input: blood. These receptor sequences come from a woman in her 30s in good health.

Concerning this clonotype: A much larger clone sits a single nucleotide away, making a read error possible. The chain employs TRBV7-3 and TRBJ2-3; 8 nucleotides line up with TRBD1. The length of the CDR3 is 16 residues. V was clipped by 5 bases and J by 4 bases; unmatched bases: 11. Looked up from germline, CDR1 is SGHTA and CDR2 is FQGTGA. CDR3 region: CASSRYRTGRADTQYF. DNA for the CDR3: TGTGCCAGCAGCCGTTACCGGACAGGGCGGGCAGATACGCAGTATTTT.

In nucleotides, the CDR3 is TGTGCCAGCAGTTTGAGTCTCAGGGGGTCGAGGGATGGCTACACCTTC. Translated, it gives CASSLSLRGSRDGYTF. The V and J genes are TRBV28 and TRBJ1-2; 7 bases are a match to TRBD1. This CDR3 is built from 16 residues. Germline trimming cut 3 bases from V and 6 bases from J; bases unmatched to any gene: 13. CDR1 is MDHEN and CDR2 is SYDVKM in the germline V gene.

This clonotype appeared a few times. The chain is built from TRBV2 and TRBJ2-7; tentative D call: TRBD2 (5 bases). Per germline, CDR1 SNHLY and CDR2 FYNNEI. CDR3 length: 15 residues. V was cut by 5 bases and J by 2 bases, with 16 bases left in between. The CDR3 spells CASSLRRTETYEQYF. The DNA of the CDR3 is TGTGCCAGCAGTCTCAGAAGGACTGAAACCTACGAGCAGTACTTC.

The CDR3 region is CAIRHLYEQYF. In nucleotides, the CDR3 is TGTGCCATCAGACATCTCTACGAGCAGTACTTC. The chain employs TRBV10-3 and TRBJ2-7; D gene ambiguous. The CDR3 is made up of 11 amino acids. From germline, CDR1 is ENHRY and CDR2 SYGVKD. Trimming pared 6 bases from V and 3 bases from J, leaving 6 bases between.

The chain carries TRBV2 and TRBJ2-4; TRBD1 agrees at 9 bases. CDR3 size: 14 residues. V lost 6 bases, J lost 6 bases, and 6 bases stayed unmatched. Germline V gene data show CDR1 as SNHLY and CDR2 as FYNNEI. The CDR3: CASRPGQGANIQYF. The CDR3, as DNA: TGTGCCAGCAGACCGGGACAGGGTGCAAACATTCAGTACTTC. Based on the CDR3 plus reference TRBV2 and TRBJ2-4, the full variable domain is EPEVTQTPSHQVTQMGQEVILRCVPISNHLYFYWYRQILGQKVEFLVSFYNNEISEKSEIFDDQFSVERPDGSNFTLKIRSTKLEDSAMYFCASRPGQGANIQYFGAGTRLSVL.

This clonotype was recorded at least ten times. This rearrangement joins TRBV20-1 to TRBJ2-7; the match to TRBD2 covers 10 bases. Germline CDR1 and CDR2: DFQATT and SNEGSKA (reference sequence). CDR3 size: 13 residues. Germline trimming cut 3 bases from V and 3 bases from J; bases unmatched to any gene: 2. The DNA for the CDR3 is TGCAGTGCTAGCTGGACTAGCGGCTACGAGCAGTACTTC. It is translated as CSASWTSGYEQYF.

This clonotype was seen only a few times. CDR3 region: CASSALAVGEQFF. The CDR3, as DNA: TGTGCCAGCAGTGCCCTAGCGGTCGGAGAGCAGTTCTTC. This chain joins TRBV6-1 and TRBJ2-1; 7 bases fit TRBD2. The germline CDR1 and CDR2 sequences are MNHNS and SASEGT. This CDR3 is 13 amino acids long. Unmatched junction bases numbered 7, after V lost 4 bases and J lost 10 bases.

This chain joins TRBV20-1 and TRBJ2-3; D might be TRBD1 or TRBD2, each matching 5 bases. The germline V and J ends were trimmed by 5 bases and 2 bases, with 17 bases remaining between them. The CDR3 contains 15 residues. Looked up from germline, CDR1 is DFQATT and CDR2 is SNEGSKA (reference sequence). CDR3 sequence: CSACQGRQSTDTQYF. The CDR3 coding sequence is TGCAGTGCTTGCCAGGGACGCCAATCCACAGATACGCAGTATTTT.

This clonotype was observed at least ten times. The genes are TRBV12-3 or TRBV12-4 and TRBJ2-7; D is possibly TRBD1 (6 bases). The length of the CDR3 is 14 residues. The V end lost 5 bases, the J end lost 4 bases, and 15 bases lay between the germline ends. The CDR3 here is CASSSRTDSYEQYF. DNA for the CDR3: TGTGCCAGCAGTAGCCGAACGGACAGTTACGAGCAGTACTTC.

The chain is built from TRBV3-1 and TRBJ2-7; TRBD2 matches at 9 bases. Germline lookup yields CDR1 LGHDT and CDR2 YNNKEL (reference sequence). V gave up 7 bases and J gave up 1 base; unmatched junction bases: 11. CDR3 length: 16 amino acids. CDR3 sequence: CASTPGTSIISYEQYF. CDR3 in DNA: TGTGCCAGCACCCCCGGGACTAGCATCATATCCTACGAGCAGTACTTC.

The sample holds a few counts of this clonotype. V and J are TRBV20-1 and TRBJ1-2; tentatively, D is TRBD1 (6 bases). Germline assignment: CDR1 DFQATT and CDR2 SNEGSKA (reference sequence). Trimming stripped 1 base from V and 4 bases from J, with 22 bases between. The CDR3 sequence is 17 residues long. CDR3 in amino acids: CSARVLGNLQGPYGYTF. The CDR3 bases are TGCAGTGCTAGAGTCCTAGGGAACCTACAGGGACCCTATGGCTACACCTTC.

This chain joins TRBV27 and TRBJ2-1, with D maybe TRBD1 (6 bases). Germline-derived CDR1 and CDR2 are MNHEY and SMNVEV (reference sequence). V was shortened by 0 bases and J by 3 bases, with 18 bases between the two germline ends. The CDR3 has 18 amino acids. The CDR3 nucleotides read TGTGCCAGCAGTTTATCGACGGTGGGGACACGCGTCTACAATGAGCAGTTCTTC. This codes for CASSLSTVGTRVYNEQFF.

V usage is TRBV5-1 and J usage is TRBJ2-7; 7 bases agree with TRBD2. The CDR3 is made up of 14 amino acids. With V trimmed by 10 bases and J by 0 bases, 10 bases remained unmatched. Germline CDR1 reads SGHRS; CDR2 reads YFSETQ. This CDR3 reads CAGANGLDSYEQYF. The CDR3 bases are TGCGCCGGCGCAAACGGACTAGACTCCTACGAGCAGTACTTC.